A selection of T cell receptor beta chains follows, all from one sample in a study of blood T cell repertoires in COVID-19. The table came from immunoSEQ multiplex PCR; TCRdb's copy has only in-frame clones and leaves some out. The profile covers 150,000 to 200,000 clones, with approximately 80% appearing a single time and 11% taken by the ten largest. The sequencing input was PBMCs or T cells enriched from blood (not recorded which). The receptors derive from a man aged 45-65 years who had recovered from COVID-19. CDR3s include the opening cysteine and the closing phenylalanine or tryptophan. A D gene is named only where the DNA matches it firmly. Not every row has a clone size; where given, it reads once, few, many or a size class.

abundance,v_gene,len,j_gene,d_gene,CDR3nt,CDR3aa
few,TRBV6-5,15,TRBJ1-2,TRBD1,TGTGCCAGCAGTCCGCGACAGGGATTAAACTATGGCTACACCTTC,CASSPRQGLNYGYTF
-,TRBV4-2,16,TRBJ2-7,-,TGTGCCAGCAGCCAAGATCGCGAGCGGGCCTCCTACGAGCAGTACTTC,CASSQDRERASYEQYF
few,TRBV5-1,14,TRBJ1-2,-,TGCGCCAGCAGCTTGGGGGCCAGGGCGGAAGGCTACACCTTC,CASSLGARAEGYTF
few,TRBV11-3,14,TRBJ2-5,-,TGTGCCAGCAGCAAAACAGGGTGGGGGGAGACCCAGTACTTC,CASSKTGWGETQYF
-,TRBV28,14,TRBJ2-3,-,TGTGCCAGCAGTTTTGGGCAGCACACAGATACGCAGTATTTT,CASSFGQHTDTQYF
-,TRBV6-5,14,TRBJ1-6,-,TGTGCCAGCAGGCCACAGGGTACACTGTCACCCCTCCACTTT,CASRPQGTLSPLHF
once,TRBV6-6,14,TRBJ1-6,-,TGTGCCAGCAGTACACAGGGCAATAATTCACCCCTCCACTTT,CASSTQGNNSPLHF
once,TRBV3-1/TRBV3-2,15,TRBJ2-1,TRBD2,TGTGCCAGCAGCCAACTAGCGGGGGACTACAATGAGCAGTTCTTC,CASSQLAGDYNEQFF
-,TRBV6-5,15,TRBJ1-1,TRBD1,TGTGCCAGCAGTTCGAGGCGGGACAGGGTGGCCGAAGCTTTCTTT,CASSSRRDRVAEAFF
few,TRBV29-1,12,TRBJ2-7,-,TGCAGCGTTCACAGCGGAGCCTACGAGCAGTACTTC,CSVHSGAYEQYF
-,TRBV10-3,16,TRBJ1-4,TRBD1,TGTGCCATCAGTATAGACAGGGTATCAACTAATGAAAAACTGTTTTTT,CAISIDRVSTNEKLFF
once,TRBV2,15,TRBJ1-2,-,TGTGCCAGCAGTTACCACGGGACTTCCACCGGAGGCTACACCTTC,CASSYHGTSTGGYTF
once,TRBV5-1,12,TRBJ1-2,-,TGCGCCAGCAGCTTGGCCGGGGAAGGCTACACCTTC,CASSLAGEGYTF